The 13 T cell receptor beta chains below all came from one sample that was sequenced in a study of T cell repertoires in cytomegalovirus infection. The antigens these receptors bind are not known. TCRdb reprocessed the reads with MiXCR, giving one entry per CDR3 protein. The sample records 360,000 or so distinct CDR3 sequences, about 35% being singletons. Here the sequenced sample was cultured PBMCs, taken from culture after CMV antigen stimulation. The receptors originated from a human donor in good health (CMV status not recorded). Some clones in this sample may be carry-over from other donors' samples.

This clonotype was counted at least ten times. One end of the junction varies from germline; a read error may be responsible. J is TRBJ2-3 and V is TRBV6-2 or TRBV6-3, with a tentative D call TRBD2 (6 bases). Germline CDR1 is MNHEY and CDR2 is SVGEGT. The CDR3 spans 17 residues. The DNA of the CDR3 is TGTGCCAGCAGTTACTCCGTCGGGACTCAGATCACATATACGCAGTATTTT. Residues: CASSYSVGTQITYTQYF.

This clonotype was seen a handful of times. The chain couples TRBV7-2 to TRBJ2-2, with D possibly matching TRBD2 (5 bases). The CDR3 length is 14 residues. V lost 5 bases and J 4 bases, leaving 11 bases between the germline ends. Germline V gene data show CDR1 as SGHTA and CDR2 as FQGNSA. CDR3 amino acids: CASSHGLVTGELFF. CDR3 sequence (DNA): TGTGCCAGCAGCCACGGACTTGTCACCGGGGAGCTGTTTTTT.

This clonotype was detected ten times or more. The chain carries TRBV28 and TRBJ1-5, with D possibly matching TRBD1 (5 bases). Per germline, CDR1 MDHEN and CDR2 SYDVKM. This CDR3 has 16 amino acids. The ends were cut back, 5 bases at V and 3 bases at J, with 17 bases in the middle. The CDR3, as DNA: TGTGCCAGCAGTGAACAGGTTCCTGGGCCCAATCAGCCCCAGCATTTT. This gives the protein CASSEQVPGPNQPQHF.

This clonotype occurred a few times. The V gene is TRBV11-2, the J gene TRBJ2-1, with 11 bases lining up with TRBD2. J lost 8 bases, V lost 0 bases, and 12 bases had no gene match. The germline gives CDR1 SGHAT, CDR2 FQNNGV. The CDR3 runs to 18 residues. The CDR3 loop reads CASSLDLGIAGGADEQFF. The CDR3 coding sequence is TGTGCCAGCAGCTTAGATTTGGGGATAGCGGGAGGGGCGGATGAGCAGTTCTTC.

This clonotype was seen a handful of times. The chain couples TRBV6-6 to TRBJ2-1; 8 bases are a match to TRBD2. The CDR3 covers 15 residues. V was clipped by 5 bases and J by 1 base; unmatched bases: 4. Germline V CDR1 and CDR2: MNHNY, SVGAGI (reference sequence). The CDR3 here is CASSRTSRSYNEQFF. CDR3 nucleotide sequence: TGTGCCAGCAGTCGGACTAGCCGGTCCTACAATGAGCAGTTCTTC.

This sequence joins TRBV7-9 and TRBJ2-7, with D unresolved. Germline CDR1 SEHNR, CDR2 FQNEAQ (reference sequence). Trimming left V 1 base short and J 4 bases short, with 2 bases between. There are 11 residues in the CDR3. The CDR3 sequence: CASSLEYEQYF. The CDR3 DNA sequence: TGTGCCAGCAGCTTAGAGTACGAGCAGTACTTC.

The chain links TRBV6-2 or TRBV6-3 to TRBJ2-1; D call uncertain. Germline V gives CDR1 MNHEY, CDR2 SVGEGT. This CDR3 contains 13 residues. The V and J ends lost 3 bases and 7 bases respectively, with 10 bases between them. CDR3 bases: TGTGCCAGCAGTTATCGCCTCAGGAATGAGCAGTTCTTC. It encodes CASSYRLRNEQFF.

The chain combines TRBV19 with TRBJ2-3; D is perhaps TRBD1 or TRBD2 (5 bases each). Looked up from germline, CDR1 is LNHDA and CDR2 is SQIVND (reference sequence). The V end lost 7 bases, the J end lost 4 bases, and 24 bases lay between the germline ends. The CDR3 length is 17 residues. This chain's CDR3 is CASKGMVARRGADTQYF. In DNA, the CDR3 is TGTGCCAGTAAGGGTATGGTAGCAAGGAGAGGGGCAGATACGCAGTATTTT.

The CDR3 nucleotides are TGTGCCAGCAGCTTAGCCTCGGGGGTAGCGAACACTGAAGCTTTCTTT. Protein product: CASSLASGVANTEAFF. The chain uses TRBV7-9 and TRBJ1-1, with D maybe TRBD1 (5 bases). The CDR3 runs to 16 residues. Trimming left V 0 bases short and J 1 base short, with 12 bases between. Per the germline V gene, CDR1 is SEHNR and CDR2 is FQNEAQ (reference sequence).

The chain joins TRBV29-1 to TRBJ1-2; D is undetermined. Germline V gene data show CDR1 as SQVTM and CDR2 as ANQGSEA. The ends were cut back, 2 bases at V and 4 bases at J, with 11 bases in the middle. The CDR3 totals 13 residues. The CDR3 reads CSVELGLGYGYTF. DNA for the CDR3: TGCAGCGTTGAACTCGGGCTTGGCTATGGCTACACCTTC.

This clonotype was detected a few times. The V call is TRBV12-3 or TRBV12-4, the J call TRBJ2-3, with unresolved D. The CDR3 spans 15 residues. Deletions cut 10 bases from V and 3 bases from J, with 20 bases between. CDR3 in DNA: TGTGCCACCTATAAAACTTCCAGCTCAACAGATACGCAGTATTTT. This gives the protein CATYKTSSSTDTQYF.

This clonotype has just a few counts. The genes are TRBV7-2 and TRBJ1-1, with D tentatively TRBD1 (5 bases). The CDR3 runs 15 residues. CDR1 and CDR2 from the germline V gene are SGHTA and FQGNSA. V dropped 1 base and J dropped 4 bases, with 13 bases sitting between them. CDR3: CASSLEVGVGTEAFF. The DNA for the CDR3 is TGTGCCAGCAGCTTAGAGGTAGGGGTGGGCACTGAAGCTTTCTTT.

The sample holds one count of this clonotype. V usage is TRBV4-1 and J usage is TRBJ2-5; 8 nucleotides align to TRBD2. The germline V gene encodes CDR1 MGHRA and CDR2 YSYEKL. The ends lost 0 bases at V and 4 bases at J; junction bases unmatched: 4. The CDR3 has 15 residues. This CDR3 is CASSQDGTSGETQYF. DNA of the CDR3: TGCGCCAGCAGCCAAGATGGGACTAGTGGAGAGACCCAGTACTTC.